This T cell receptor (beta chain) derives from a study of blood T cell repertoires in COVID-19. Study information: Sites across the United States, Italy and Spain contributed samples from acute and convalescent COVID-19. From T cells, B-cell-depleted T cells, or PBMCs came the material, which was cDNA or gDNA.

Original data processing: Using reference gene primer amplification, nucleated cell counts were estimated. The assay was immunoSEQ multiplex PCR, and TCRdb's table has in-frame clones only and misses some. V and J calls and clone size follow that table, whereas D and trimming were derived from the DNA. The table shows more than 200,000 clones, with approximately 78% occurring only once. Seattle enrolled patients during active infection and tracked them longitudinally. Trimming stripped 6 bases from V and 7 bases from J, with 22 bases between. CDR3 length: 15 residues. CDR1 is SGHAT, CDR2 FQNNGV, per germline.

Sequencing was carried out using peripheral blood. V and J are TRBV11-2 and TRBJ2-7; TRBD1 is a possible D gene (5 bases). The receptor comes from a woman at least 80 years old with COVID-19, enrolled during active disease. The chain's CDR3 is CASRSRQPRVAEQYF. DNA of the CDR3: TGTGCCAGCAGATCCAGACAGCCCCGGGTAGCTGAGCAGTACTTC.